Listed here are 4 T cell receptor beta chains from one sample, sequenced in a study of CD8+ T cells in alopecia areata. Treatment indicated: oral pan-JAK inhibitor, 5-10 mg twice daily. After isolation, RNA underwent reverse transcription to generate cDNA as the sequencing template. Repertoires were generated with immunoSEQ multiplex PCR, while TCRdb's copy carries only in-frame clones and drops some. This sample has 180,000 or so clones, with about 47% found just once. Sequencing used CD8+ T cells sorted from blood, obtained around week 54, from a patient treated with tofacitinib. Every receptor here comes from a human donor with alopecia areata.

There are many counts of this clone. This chain links TRBV27 with TRBJ2-7; 8 bases map to TRBD2. This CDR3 is 13 amino acids long. The germline gives CDR1 MNHEY, CDR2 SMNVEV (reference sequence). The J segment lost 7 bases and the V segment lost 8 bases, leaving 10 bases of the junction unmatched. The chain's CDR3 is CASGGLGSREQYF. Here the CDR3 DNA reads TGTGCCAGCGGGGGACTAGGGTCTAGGGAGCAGTACTTC.

This clone was counted between two and nine times. The V and J genes are TRBV4-3 and TRBJ1-5, with D unresolved. Trimming removed 0 bases from V and 3 bases from J, with 9 bases in between. CDR3 length: 15 amino acids. Germline assignment: CDR1 LGHNA and CDR2 YSLEER. The CDR3 here is CASSQDWILNQPQHF. The CDR3 coding sequence is TGCGCCAGCAGCCAAGATTGGATCCTCAATCAGCCCCAGCATTTT.

A few counts support this clone. At the DNA level, this CDR3 is encoded by other sequences in the same sample as well. The CDR3 coding sequence is TGCGCCAGCAGCTTGGCTAGCGGGGATTCCTACGAGCAGTACTTC. Translated: CASSLASGDSYEQYF. The rearrangement uses TRBV5-1 and TRBJ2-7; 9 bases match TRBD2. The length of the CDR3 is 15 residues. The trim removed 0 bases at V and 1 base at J, leaving 2 bases unmatched. Germline values: CDR1 SGHRS, CDR2 YFSETQ.

The gene calls are TRBV6-4 and TRBJ2-1; tentatively, D is TRBD1 (6 bases). The germline CDR1 and CDR2 sequences are MRHNA and SNTAGT. CDR3 length: 12 amino acids. V was cut by 5 bases and J by 9 bases, with 11 bases left in between. CDR3 in amino acids: CASSKTGFEQFF. For the CDR3, the DNA is TGTGCCAGCAGTAAAACAGGGTTTGAGCAGTTCTTC.